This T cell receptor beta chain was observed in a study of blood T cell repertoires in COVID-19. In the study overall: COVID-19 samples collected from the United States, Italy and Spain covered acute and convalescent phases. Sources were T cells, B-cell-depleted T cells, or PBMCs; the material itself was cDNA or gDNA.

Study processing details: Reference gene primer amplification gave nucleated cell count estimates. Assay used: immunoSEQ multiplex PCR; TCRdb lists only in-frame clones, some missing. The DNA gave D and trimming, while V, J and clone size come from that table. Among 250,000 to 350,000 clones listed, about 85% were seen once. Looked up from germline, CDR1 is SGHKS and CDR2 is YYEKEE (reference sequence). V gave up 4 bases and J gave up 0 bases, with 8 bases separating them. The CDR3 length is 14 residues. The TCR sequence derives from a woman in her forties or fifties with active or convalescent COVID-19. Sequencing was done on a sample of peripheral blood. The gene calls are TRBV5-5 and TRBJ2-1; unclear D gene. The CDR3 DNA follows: TGTGCCAGCAGCCCTAGAAGCTCCTACAATGAGCAGTTCTTC. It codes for CASSPRSSYNEQFF. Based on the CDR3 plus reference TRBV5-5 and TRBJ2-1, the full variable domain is DAGVTQSPTHLIKTRGQQVTLRCSPISGHKSVSWYQQVLGQGPQFIFQYYEKEERGRGNFPDRFSARQFPNYSSELNVNALLLGDSALYLCASSPRSSYNEQFFGPGTRLTVL.